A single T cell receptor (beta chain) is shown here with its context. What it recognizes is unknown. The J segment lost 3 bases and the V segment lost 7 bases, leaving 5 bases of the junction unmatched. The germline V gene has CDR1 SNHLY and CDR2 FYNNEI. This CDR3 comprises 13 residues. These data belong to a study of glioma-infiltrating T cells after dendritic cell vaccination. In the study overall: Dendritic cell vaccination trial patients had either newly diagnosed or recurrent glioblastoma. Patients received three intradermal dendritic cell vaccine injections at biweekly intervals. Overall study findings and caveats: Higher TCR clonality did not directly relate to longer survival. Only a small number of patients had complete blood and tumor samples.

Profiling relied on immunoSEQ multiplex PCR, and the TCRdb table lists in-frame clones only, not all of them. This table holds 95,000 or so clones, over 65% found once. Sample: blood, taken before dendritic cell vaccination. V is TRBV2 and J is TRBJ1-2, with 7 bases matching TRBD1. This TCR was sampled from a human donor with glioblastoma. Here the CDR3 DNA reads TGTGCCAGCAAAGAAGGGACAGACTATGGCTACACCTTC. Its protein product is CASKEGTDYGYTF.